This TCR beta chain was obtained from a study of blood T cells in healthy people across ages. Primed by a sample-barcoded 5' primer and a J-beta primer mix, a second PCR proceeded for about 6 to 11 cycles. In TCRdb, the 5' RACE reads were re-called with MiXCR into one record per CDR3 protein. The sample shows about 650,000 distinct CDR3 sequences, 40% to 65% of them seen only once. V lost 6 bases to trimming and J lost 6 bases, with 10 bases between them. The CDR3 is made up of 12 amino acids. Germline assignment: CDR1 MDHEN and CDR2 SYDVKM. Sequenced input: blood. This clonotype was obtained from a woman older than 75 in good health. This chain joins TRBV28 and TRBJ2-3; the D gene is possibly TRBD1 (6 bases). This CDR3 reads CASRKGVDTQYF. The CDR3 DNA reads TGTGCCAGCAGGAAGGGGGTTGATACGCAGTATTTT.